This T cell receptor (beta chain) was recovered during a study of shared T cell receptors in the human thymus. Sequencing used immunoSEQ multiplex PCR; TCRdb keeps in-frame clones, though not all of them. This sample has hundreds of thousands of clones, with more than 75% found just once. The CDR3 length is 16 residues. From germline, CDR1 is SGHNT and CDR2 YENEEA. Germline trimming cut 2 bases from V and 0 bases from J; bases unmatched to any gene: 7. The sample also formed part of further work on human thymus T cells. That work contributes: Each of the donors was a healthy Finnish infant who was undergoing open corrective cardiac surgery for congenital heart defects. Corrective heart surgery yielded the resections from which the thymus tissue came. Repertoires sampled from thymus and blood appeared biased in V and J gene usage. Reports from related research described highly overlapping thymic repertoires among unrelated individuals.

Material: thymocytes. This rearrangement joins TRBV11-3 to TRBJ2-7; 7 positions agree with TRBD2. The TCR originated in a boy in the first two years of life with a congenital heart defect. Here the CDR3 reads CASSLKGREISYEQYF. The CDR3, as DNA: TGTGCCAGCAGCTTAAAGGGGCGGGAGATCTCCTACGAGCAGTACTTC.